One sample yielded the 32 T cell receptor beta chains listed below, sequenced in a study of cytomegalovirus exposure and HLA in healthy donors. 60 Vbeta and 13 Jbeta primers were used in PCR. Profiling relied on immunoSEQ multiplex PCR, and the TCRdb table lists in-frame clones only, not all of them. Of approximately 190,000 clones in the sample, 75% to 85% are singletons; the top ten hold 6.5%. Material: PBMCs. All receptors derive from a woman between 45 and 65 years old in good health and CMV-seropositive.

The rearrangement joins TRBV9 to TRBJ2-3; possibly TRBD2 for D (6 bases). The V gene's germline CDR1 is SGDLS and CDR2 YYNGEE. Trimming cost V 1 base and J 2 bases, with 11 bases left between them. The CDR3 has 15 amino acids. CDR3 region: CASSVRDFFTDTQYF. CDR3 coding DNA: TGTGCCAGCAGCGTACGGGACTTCTTCACAGATACGCAGTATTTT.

The gene calls are TRBV10-2 and TRBJ2-1; no firm D call. The V and J ends lost 3 bases and 7 bases respectively, with 13 bases between them. CDR1 and CDR2 from the germline V gene are WSHSY and SAAADI. The CDR3 consists of 14 residues. CDR3 loop: CASSDLGTSNEQFF. The CDR3 DNA reads as TGCGCCAGCAGTGATTTGGGCACGTCGAATGAGCAGTTCTTC.

The V call is TRBV2, the J call TRBJ1-4; the D gene is possibly TRBD1 (5 bases). V gave up 4 bases and J gave up 7 bases, with 10 bases separating them. This CDR3 spans 13 amino acids. CDR1 SNHLY and CDR2 FYNNEI come from the germline V gene. CDR3 coding DNA: TGTGCCAGCAGTGGACGGGGGAGTGAAAAACTGTTTTTT. Its protein is CASSGRGSEKLFF. The variable domain in full, with the rest retrieved from reference TRBV2 and TRBJ1-4, is EPEVTQTPSHQVTQMGQEVILRCVPISNHLYFYWYRQILGQKVEFLVSFYNNEISEKSEIFDDQFSVERPDGSNFTLKIRSTKLEDSAMYFCASSGRGSEKLFFGSGTQLSVL.

The V call is TRBV14, the J call TRBJ1-2; TRBD1 is a possible D gene (5 bases). In germline, CDR1 is SGHDN, CDR2 FVKESK. This CDR3 region has 14 residues. The V end lost 0 bases, the J end lost 8 bases, and 13 bases lay between the germline ends. The CDR3 loop is CASSQDRVLQGYTF. The CDR3, as DNA: TGTGCCAGCAGCCAAGACAGGGTTCTTCAGGGCTACACCTTC.

V and J are TRBV2 and TRBJ2-6; D is undetermined. V was clipped by 8 bases and J by 2 bases, with 7 bases between them. The CDR3 covers 13 residues. Germline V lookup: CDR1 SNHLY, CDR2 FYNNEI. The CDR3 region has the DNA TGTGCCAGCGAGAGGACTGGGGCCAACGTCCTGACTTTC. Encoded protein: CASERTGANVLTF.

The chain links TRBV19 to TRBJ1-2; tentatively, D is TRBD1 (6 bases). V was pared by 5 bases and J by 3 bases, with 16 bases between. Per the germline V gene, CDR1 is LNHDA and CDR2 is SQIVND (reference sequence). CDR3 size: 15 residues. CDR3 in amino acids: CASSPLRTDHYGYTF. The CDR3 DNA is TGTGCCAGTAGTCCCCTCCGGACAGACCACTATGGCTACACCTTC.

This clone was detected once. The chain links TRBV29-1 to TRBJ2-1; 12 nucleotides line up with TRBD1. This CDR3 region has 13 residues. J was trimmed by 6 bases and V by 7 bases; bases with no gene match: 4. Per germline, CDR1 SQVTM and CDR2 ANQGSEA. In DNA, the CDR3 is TGCAGCGGGGAGGGACAGGGGGCCAATGAGCAGTTCTTC. It encodes CSGEGQGANEQFF.

The chain links TRBV6-6 to TRBJ1-1, with TRBD1 as a possible D gene (6 bases). The CDR3 loop spans 14 amino acids. Germline assignment: CDR1 MNHNY and CDR2 SVGAGI (reference sequence). The V and J ends lost 4 bases and 1 base respectively, with 10 bases between them. DNA for the CDR3: TGTGCCAGCAGTTCAGGGGAGCCGAACACTGAAGCTTTCTTT. Translated, it gives CASSSGEPNTEAFF.

V usage is TRBV19 and J usage is TRBJ2-6; 11 bases match TRBD1. Unmatched junction bases numbered 6, after V lost 7 bases and J lost 1 base. The CDR3 has 17 amino acids. The V gene's germline CDR1 is LNHDA and CDR2 SQIVND (reference sequence). CDR3 protein: CASTPGTGGSGANVLTF. The CDR3 DNA follows: TGTGCCAGTACTCCCGGGACAGGGGGGTCTGGGGCCAACGTCCTGACTTTC.

The chain uses TRBV5-1 and TRBJ1-1, with D maybe TRBD1 (5 bases). CDR1 is SGHRS and CDR2 is YFSETQ in the germline V gene. The CDR3 consists of 14 residues. Deletions cut 7 bases from V and 8 bases from J, with 21 bases between. CDR3 loop: CASPDPGGGFEAFF. CDR3 bases: TGCGCCAGCCCGGACCCAGGCGGGGGGTTCGAAGCTTTCTTT.

Of note for this clone: This same CDR3 is encoded by further DNA sequences in the sample. The V call is TRBV9, the J call TRBJ2-1; 14 nucleotides agree with TRBD2. The CDR3 is made up of 14 amino acids. Germline loops: CDR1 SGDLS, CDR2 YYNGEE. The V and J ends lost 3 bases and 8 bases, in that order; junction bases with no gene match: 1. The CDR3 region has the DNA TGTGCCAGCAGCGGGACTAGCGGGGGGCATGAGCAGTTCTTC. It codes for CASSGTSGGHEQFF.

This clone has more than one count but fewer than ten. V is TRBV19 and J is TRBJ2-4; 7 nucleotides match TRBD2. Germline V gives CDR1 LNHDA, CDR2 SQIVND (reference sequence). With 5 bases clipped from V and 0 bases from J, the junction kept 13 bases outside the gene matches. CDR3 size: 18 residues. The CDR3 loop reads CASSPSPLAALAKNIQYF. DNA of the CDR3: TGTGCCAGTAGTCCCTCCCCTCTAGCGGCCCTAGCCAAAAACATTCAGTACTTC.

The chain employs TRBV2 and TRBJ2-4; TRBD2 matches at 7 bases. The V and J ends lost 6 bases and 6 bases, in that order; junction bases with no gene match: 2. The CDR3 spans 12 residues. The V gene's germline CDR1 is SNHLY and CDR2 FYNNEI. CDR3 loop: CASRSGINIQYF. The DNA for the CDR3 is TGTGCCAGCAGGAGCGGGATAAACATTCAGTACTTC.

This clone appeared a few times. The J gene is TRBJ2-1, the V gene TRBV4-1; 10 bases are a match to TRBD2. Germline CDR1 MGHRA, CDR2 YSYEKL. V was pared by 2 bases and J by 0 bases, with 7 bases of the junction left unmatched. This CDR3 spans 18 amino acids. The chain's CDR3 is CASSQLAGVSSSYNEQFF. DNA of the CDR3: TGCGCCAGCAGCCAACTAGCGGGAGTATCGAGCTCCTACAATGAGCAGTTCTTC.

The chain has TRBV27 and TRBJ1-5; no definite D call. This CDR3 has 15 amino acids. The germline CDR1 and CDR2 sequences are MNHEY and SMNVEV (reference sequence). V was shortened by 2 bases and J by 1 base, with 9 bases between the two germline ends. The CDR3 DNA is TGTGCCAGCAGTTTAGGAGGGTTGAGCAATCAGCCCCAGCATTTT. Residues: CASSLGGLSNQPQHF.

The chain uses TRBV14 and TRBJ1-2; no reliable D call. The V end lost 4 bases, the J end lost 3 bases, and 21 bases lay between the germline ends. The CDR3 sequence is 17 residues long. Germline V lookup: CDR1 SGHDN, CDR2 FVKESK. CDR3 sequence (DNA): TGTGCCAGCAGCCGTCCCAGGTCCGGGGAACTCGACTATGGCTACACCTTC. The encoded protein is CASSRPRSGELDYGYTF.

The gene calls are TRBV5-1 and TRBJ2-1, with 7 bases matching TRBD1. The ends lost 4 bases at V and 3 bases at J; junction bases unmatched: 4. Germline V CDR1 and CDR2: SGHRS, YFSETQ. This CDR3 has 14 residues. The CDR3 spells CASSPGQYYNEQFF. As DNA, the CDR3 is TGCGCCAGCAGCCCGGGACAGTACTACAATGAGCAGTTCTTC.

The CDR3 spells CASSQSTSGTDTQYF. CDR3 DNA sequence: TGCGCCAGCAGCCAGTCCACTAGCGGCACAGATACGCAGTATTTT. The rearrangement joins TRBV4-1 to TRBJ2-3; 7 bases line up with TRBD2. Germline CDR1 is MGHRA and CDR2 is YSYEKL. The CDR3 extends over 15 amino acids. The J segment lost 1 base and the V segment lost 3 bases, leaving 4 bases of the junction unmatched.

CDR3 sequence (DNA): TGTGCCAGCAGTATCTCAATCCAGGACGAGCAGTACTTC. This encodes CASSISIQDEQYF. This sequence joins TRBV25-1 and TRBJ2-7; D is unclear. V lost 5 bases and J lost 5, with 13 bases in between. From germline, CDR1 is MGHDK and CDR2 SYGVNS. The CDR3 is 13 amino acids.

This clone was found once. The genes are TRBV6-5 and TRBJ1-1; D is possibly TRBD1 (5 bases). Germline CDR1 is MNHEY and CDR2 is SVGAGI. V was trimmed by 6 bases and J by 0 bases, leaving 11 bases between them. The CDR3 totals 14 residues. The CDR3 reads CASRHGGVNTEAFF. CDR3 nucleotides: TGTGCCAGCAGGCACGGGGGGGTGAACACTGAAGCTTTCTTT.

As to this clone: The junction shows a germline mismatch at one end, possibly a read error. V usage is TRBV7-9 and J usage is TRBJ1-1; D not resolved. This CDR3 has 15 residues. The V gene's germline CDR1 is SEHNR and CDR2 FQNEAQ (reference sequence). CDR3 in DNA: TGTTCCAGCAGCTTAACCGGTCTGGGCAGCACTGAAGCTTTCTTT. This encodes CSSSLTGLGSTEAFF.

This rearrangement joins TRBV7-2 to TRBJ2-4; 8 bases are a match to TRBD1. Germline V gives CDR1 SGHTA, CDR2 FQGNSA. J gave up 1 base and V 3 bases, and 14 bases lay outside the gene matches. This CDR3 spans 19 amino acids. CDR3 DNA sequence: TGTGCCAGCAGCTTCGGGCAGATGACAGGGGTTGGGGCCAAAAACATTCAGTACTTC. This translates into CASSFGQMTGVGAKNIQYF.

This clone was seen only a few times. The chain recombines TRBV6-5 with TRBJ1-6; D is perhaps TRBD1 (6 bases). V lost 6 bases to trimming and J lost 7 bases, with 13 bases between them. Germline CDR1 and CDR2: MNHEY and SVGAGI. The CDR3 has 14 amino acids. This CDR3 is CASSRDTPNSPLHF. CDR3 DNA sequence: TGTGCCAGCAGCCGGGACACCCCGAATTCACCCCTCCACTTT.

This chain uses TRBV28 with TRBJ1-4; 10 bases agree with TRBD1. Germline V lookup: CDR1 MDHEN, CDR2 SYDVKM. CDR3 length equals 15 residues. After removal of 4 bases from V and 7 bases from J, the junction contained 6 bases not matched to a gene. DNA for the CDR3: TGTGCCAGCAGTTCCGGACAGGGGGTGGCTGAAAAACTGTTTTTT. This gives the protein CASSSGQGVAEKLFF.

The V and J genes are TRBV7-9 and TRBJ2-1; maybe TRBD2 (6 bases). CDR1 is SEHNR and CDR2 is FQNEAQ in the germline V gene (reference sequence). Trimming took off 1 base at V and 6 bases at J, with 13 bases between the two ends. The CDR3 spans 15 residues. The CDR3 loop reads CASSLGGGGSNEQFF. DNA for the CDR3: TGTGCCAGCAGCTTAGGGGGAGGAGGTAGCAATGAGCAGTTCTTC.

For the CDR3, the DNA is TGTGCCAGTAGTATTGAGGGGGCGCTGGGCAAAAACATTCAGTACTTC. It yields the protein CASSIEGALGKNIQYF. This chain links TRBV19 with TRBJ2-4; 7 nucleotides line up with TRBD1. Germline CDR1 and CDR2: LNHDA and SQIVND (reference sequence). After removal of 3 bases from V and 3 bases from J, the junction contained 8 bases not matched to a gene. This CDR3 spans 16 amino acids.

The J gene is TRBJ2-3, the V gene TRBV4-3; D remains ambiguous. The CDR3 has 15 amino acids. The ends were cut back, 1 base at V and 0 bases at J, with 8 bases in the middle. Germline loops: CDR1 LGHNA, CDR2 YSLEER. CDR3 DNA sequence: TGCGCCAGCAGCCAAGGTGGTACTAGCACAGATACGCAGTATTTT. This gives the protein CASSQGGTSTDTQYF.

This clone was found once. This chain joins TRBV5-1 and TRBJ2-1; 11 bases agree with TRBD2. This CDR3 has 16 amino acids. J lost 2 bases, V lost 4 bases, and 5 bases had no gene match. Germline CDR1 reads SGHRS; CDR2 reads YFSETQ. The chain's CDR3 is CASSVQLAGAYNEQFF. Here the CDR3 DNA reads TGCGCCAGCAGCGTCCAACTAGCGGGGGCCTACAATGAGCAGTTCTTC.

CDR3 bases: TGTGCCAGCAGTTCCAGTGGTGGCTACACCTTC. Protein: CASSSSGGYTF. The chain has TRBV28 and TRBJ1-2; D unclear. The CDR3 contains 11 residues. V was trimmed by 4 bases and J by 7 bases, leaving 7 bases between them. Germline V gene data show CDR1 as MDHEN and CDR2 as SYDVKM.

The rearrangement uses TRBV5-1 and TRBJ2-7; a weak D match, TRBD1 (6 bases). This CDR3 spans 14 amino acids. In germline, CDR1 is SGHRS, CDR2 YFSETQ. The V and J ends lost 0 bases and 2 bases respectively, with 9 bases between them. CDR3 sequence reads: CASSLASGAYEQYF. CDR3 nucleotide sequence: TGCGCCAGCAGCTTGGCGTCAGGGGCCTACGAGCAGTACTTC.

The rearrangement joins TRBV4-1 to TRBJ2-5; TRBD2 might be the D (6 bases). The J call may not be correct, given that the DNA end is closer to TRBJ2-7. The length of the CDR3 is 13 residues. CDR1 MGHRA and CDR2 YSYEKL come from the germline V gene. CDR3 in amino acids: CASSHGGDYEQYF. The DNA of the CDR3 is TGCGCCAGCAGCCACGGCGGGGACTACGAGCAGTACTTC.

J is TRBJ1-2 and V is TRBV6-1, with 7 positions matching TRBD1. The V gene's germline CDR1 is MNHNS and CDR2 SASEGT. V gave up 2 bases and J gave up 10 bases; unmatched junction bases: 16. This CDR3 has 16 residues. The chain's CDR3 is CASSEWGTVGDNDYTF. The CDR3 region has the DNA TGTGCCAGCAGTGAATGGGGGACAGTCGGTGATAATGACTACACCTTC.